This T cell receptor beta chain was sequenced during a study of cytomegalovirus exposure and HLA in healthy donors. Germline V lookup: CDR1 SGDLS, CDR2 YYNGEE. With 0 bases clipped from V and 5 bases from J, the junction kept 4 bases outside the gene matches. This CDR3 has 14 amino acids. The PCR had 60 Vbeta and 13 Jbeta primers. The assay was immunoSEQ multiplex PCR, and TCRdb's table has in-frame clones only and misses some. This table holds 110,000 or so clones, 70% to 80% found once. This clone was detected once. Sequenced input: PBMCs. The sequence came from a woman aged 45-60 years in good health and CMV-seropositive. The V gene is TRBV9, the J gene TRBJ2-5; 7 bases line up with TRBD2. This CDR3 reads CASSVELAWETQYF. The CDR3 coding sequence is TGTGCCAGCAGCGTAGAACTAGCGTGGGAGACCCAGTACTTC. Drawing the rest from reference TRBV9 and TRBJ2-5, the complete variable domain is DSGVTQTPKHLITATGQRVTLRCSPRSGDLSVYWYQQSLDQGLQFLIQYYNGEERAKGNILERFSAQQFPDLHSELNLSSLELGDSALYFCASSVELAWETQYFGPGTRLLVL.